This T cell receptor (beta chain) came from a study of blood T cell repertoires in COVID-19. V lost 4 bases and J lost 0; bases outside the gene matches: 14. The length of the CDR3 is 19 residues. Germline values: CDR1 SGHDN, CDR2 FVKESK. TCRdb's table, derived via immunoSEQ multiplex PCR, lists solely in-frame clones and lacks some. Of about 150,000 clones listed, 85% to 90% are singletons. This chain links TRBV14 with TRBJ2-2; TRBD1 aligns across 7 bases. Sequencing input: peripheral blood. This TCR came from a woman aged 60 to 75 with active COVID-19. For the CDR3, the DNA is TGTGCCAGCAGCCTCCGACAGGGAAAGAGGGACGCGAACACCGGGGAGCTGTTTTTT. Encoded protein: CASSLRQGKRDANTGELFF.